This T cell receptor beta chain came from a study of radiation and T cells in renal cell carcinoma. Regarding the study as a whole: Pretreatment tumor biopsies were lacking, so baseline clonotypes are unknown.

Points on this clone: Its antigen is not identified.

As to time point: baseline pretreatment blood. Treatment indicated: 15 Gy SBRT to primary tumor, nephrectomy 4 weeks later. After SBRT, blood was collected at 2 and 4 weeks, plus baseline. TCRdb keeps only in-frame clones here, not all; method: immunoSEQ multiplex PCR. Here the sample spans roughly 120,000 clones, about four fifths being singletons. This specimen consisted of blood, obtained from a patient whose treatment included radiotherapy and nephrectomy. The TCR originated in a woman aged 60-75 years with renal cell carcinoma.

The CDR3 loop is CASSSQGNTGELFF. The DNA for the CDR3 is TGTGCCAGCAGCTCACAGGGAAACACCGGGGAGCTGTTTTTT. The rearrangement uses TRBV7-9 and TRBJ2-2, with a possible D match to TRBD1 (6 bases). Per the germline V gene, CDR1 is SEHNR and CDR2 is FQNEAQ (reference sequence). Trimming stripped 4 bases from V and 2 bases from J, with 8 bases between. CDR3 length equals 14 residues.